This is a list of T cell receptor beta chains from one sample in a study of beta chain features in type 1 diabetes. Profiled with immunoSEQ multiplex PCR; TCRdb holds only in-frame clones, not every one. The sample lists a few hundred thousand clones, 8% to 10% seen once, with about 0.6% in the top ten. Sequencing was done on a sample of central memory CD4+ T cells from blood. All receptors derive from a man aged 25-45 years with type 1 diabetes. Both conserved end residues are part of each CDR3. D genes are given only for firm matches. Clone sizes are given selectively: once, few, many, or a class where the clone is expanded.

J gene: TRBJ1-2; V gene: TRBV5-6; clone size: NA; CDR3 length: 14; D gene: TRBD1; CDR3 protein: CASNVGQQFYGYTF; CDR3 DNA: TGTGCCAGCAACGTGGGACAGCAGTTCTATGGCTACACCTTC
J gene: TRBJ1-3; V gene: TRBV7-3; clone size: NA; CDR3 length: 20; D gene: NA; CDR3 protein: CASSLTSPPDGLSSGNTIYF; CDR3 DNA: TGTGCCAGCAGCTTAACGTCCCCACCGGACGGATTAAGCTCTGGAAACACCATATATTTT
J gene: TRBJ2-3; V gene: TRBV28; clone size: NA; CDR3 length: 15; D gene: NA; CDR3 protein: CASRPALGVTDTQYF; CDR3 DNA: TGTGCCAGCAGACCGGCCCTCGGTGTCACAGATACGCAGTATTTT
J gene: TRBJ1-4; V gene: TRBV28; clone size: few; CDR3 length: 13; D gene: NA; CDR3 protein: CASSPGQSKKLFF; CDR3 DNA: TGTGCCAGCAGCCCCGGACAGTCTAAAAAACTGTTTTTT
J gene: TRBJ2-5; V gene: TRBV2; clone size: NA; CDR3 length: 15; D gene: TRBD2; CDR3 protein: CASGGSGRGGETQYF; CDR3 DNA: TGTGCCAGCGGGGGTAGCGGGAGAGGAGGAGAGACCCAGTACTTC
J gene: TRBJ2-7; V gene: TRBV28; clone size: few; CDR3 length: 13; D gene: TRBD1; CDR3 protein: CASSLTGSYEQYF; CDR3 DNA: TGTGCCAGCAGTTTGACAGGGAGCTACGAGCAGTACTTC
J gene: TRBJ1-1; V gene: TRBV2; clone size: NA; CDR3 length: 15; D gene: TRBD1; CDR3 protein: CASSLRRTGRSEAFF; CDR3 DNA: TGTGCCAGCAGCTTAAGGAGGACAGGACGCAGTGAAGCTTTCTTT
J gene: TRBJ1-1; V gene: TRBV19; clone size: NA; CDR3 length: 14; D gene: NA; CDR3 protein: CASTLRGAEGGAFF; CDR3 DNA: TGTGCCAGTACCCTCCGGGGGGCCGAAGGGGGAGCTTTCTTT
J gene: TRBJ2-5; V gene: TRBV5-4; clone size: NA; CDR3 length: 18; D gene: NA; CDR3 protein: CASSPRTAGSWGQETQYF; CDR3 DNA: TGTGCCAGCAGCCCCCGAACGGCGGGATCCTGGGGGCAAGAGACCCAGTACTTC
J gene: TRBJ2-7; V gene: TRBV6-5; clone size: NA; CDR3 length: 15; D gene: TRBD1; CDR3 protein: CASSRDRDRAYEQYF; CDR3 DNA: TGTGCCAGCAGTAGAGACCGGGACAGGGCCTACGAGCAGTACTTC
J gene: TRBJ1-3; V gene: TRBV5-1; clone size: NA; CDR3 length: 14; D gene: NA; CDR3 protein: CASSMMAFGNTIYF; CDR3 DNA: TGCGCCAGCAGCATGATGGCATTTGGAAACACCATATATTTT
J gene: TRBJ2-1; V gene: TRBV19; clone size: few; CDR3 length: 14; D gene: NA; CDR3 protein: CASSLQGAYNEQFF; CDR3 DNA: TGTGCCAGTAGTCTACAGGGCGCCTACAATGAGCAGTTCTTC
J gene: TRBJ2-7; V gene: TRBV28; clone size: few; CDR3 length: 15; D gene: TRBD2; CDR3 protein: CASSPRTSGSYEQYF; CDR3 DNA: TGTGCCAGCAGTCCCCGGACTAGCGGCTCCTACGAGCAGTACTTC
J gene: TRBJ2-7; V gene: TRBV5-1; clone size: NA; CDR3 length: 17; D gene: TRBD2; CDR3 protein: CASSLGRVGRDYYEQYF; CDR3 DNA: TGCGCCAGCAGCTTGGGCCGGGTTGGCAGGGACTACTACGAGCAGTACTTC
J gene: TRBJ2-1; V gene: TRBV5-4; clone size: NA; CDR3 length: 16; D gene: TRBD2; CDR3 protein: CASSLEAGGNRNEQFF; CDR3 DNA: TGTGCCAGCAGCTTGGAGGCGGGAGGGAATCGCAATGAGCAGTTCTTC
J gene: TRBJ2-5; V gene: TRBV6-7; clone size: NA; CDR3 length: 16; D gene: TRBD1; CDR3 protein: CASSYPTTGTEETQYF; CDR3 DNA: TGTGCCAGCAGTTACCCAACAACCGGGACAGAAGAGACCCAGTACTTC
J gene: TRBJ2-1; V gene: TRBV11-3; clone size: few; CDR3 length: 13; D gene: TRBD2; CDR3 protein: CASSFGLAHEQFF; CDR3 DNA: TGTGCCAGCAGCTTCGGACTAGCCCATGAGCAGTTCTTC
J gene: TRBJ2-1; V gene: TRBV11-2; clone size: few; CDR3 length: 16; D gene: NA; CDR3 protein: CASSPRGGSSYNEQFF; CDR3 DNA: TGTGCCAGCAGCCCAAGGGGTGGTAGTTCCTACAATGAGCAGTTCTTC
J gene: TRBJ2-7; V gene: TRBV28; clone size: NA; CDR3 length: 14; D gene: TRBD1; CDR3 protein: CASSSPGQGGEQYF; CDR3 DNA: TGTGCCAGCAGTAGTCCGGGACAGGGAGGCGAGCAGTACTTC
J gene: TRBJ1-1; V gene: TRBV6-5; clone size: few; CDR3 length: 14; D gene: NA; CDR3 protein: CASSLPPERAEAFF; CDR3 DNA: TGTGCCAGCAGTCTCCCGCCGGAGCGCGCTGAAGCTTTCTTT
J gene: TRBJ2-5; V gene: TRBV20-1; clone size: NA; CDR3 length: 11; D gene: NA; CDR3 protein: CSASPSKTQYF; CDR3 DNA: TGCAGTGCTAGCCCAAGTAAGACCCAGTACTTC
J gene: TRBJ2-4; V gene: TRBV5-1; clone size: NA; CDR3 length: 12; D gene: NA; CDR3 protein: CASSLEQNIQYF; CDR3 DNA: TGCGCCAGCAGCTTGGAACAAAACATTCAGTACTTC
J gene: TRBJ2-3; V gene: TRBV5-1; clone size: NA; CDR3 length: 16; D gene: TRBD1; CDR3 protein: CASSLWGQGSTDTQYF; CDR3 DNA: TGCGCCAGCAGTCTCTGGGGACAGGGGAGCACAGATACGCAGTATTTT
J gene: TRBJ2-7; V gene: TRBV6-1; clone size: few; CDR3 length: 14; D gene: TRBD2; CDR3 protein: CASTPGGSSYEQYF; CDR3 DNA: TGTGCCAGCACCCCGGGGGGGTCATCCTACGAGCAGTACTTC
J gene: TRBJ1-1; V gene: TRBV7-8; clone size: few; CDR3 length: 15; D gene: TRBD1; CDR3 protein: CASSPQGGRDTEAFF; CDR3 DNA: TGTGCCAGCAGCCCACAGGGGGGCCGGGACACTGAAGCTTTCTTT
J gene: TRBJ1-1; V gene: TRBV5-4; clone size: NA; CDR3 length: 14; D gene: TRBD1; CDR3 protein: CASSWGQGDTEAFF; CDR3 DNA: TGTGCCAGCAGCTGGGGACAGGGGGACACTGAAGCTTTCTTT
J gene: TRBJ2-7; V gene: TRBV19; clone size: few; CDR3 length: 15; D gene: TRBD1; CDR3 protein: CASSIPGQSSYEQYF; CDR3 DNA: TGTGCCAGTAGTATCCCGGGACAGAGCTCCTACGAGCAGTACTTC
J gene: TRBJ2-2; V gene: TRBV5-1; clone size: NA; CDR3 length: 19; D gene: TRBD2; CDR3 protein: CASSGKTSGTVLGTGELFF; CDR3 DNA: TGCGCCAGCAGCGGAAAGACTAGCGGGACTGTCCTAGGCACCGGGGAGCTGTTTTTT
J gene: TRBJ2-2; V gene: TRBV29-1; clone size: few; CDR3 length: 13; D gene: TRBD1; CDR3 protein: CSVGGQGNGELFF; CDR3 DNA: TGCAGCGTTGGGGGACAGGGCAACGGGGAGCTGTTTTTT
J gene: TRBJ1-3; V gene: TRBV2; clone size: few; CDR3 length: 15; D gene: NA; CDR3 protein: CASSEVTQWENTIYF; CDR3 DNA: TGTGCCAGCAGTGAAGTGACCCAGTGGGAAAACACCATATATTTT
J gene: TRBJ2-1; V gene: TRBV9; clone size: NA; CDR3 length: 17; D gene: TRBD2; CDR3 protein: CASSGRLARRSYNEQFF; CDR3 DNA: TGTGCCAGCAGCGGGCGACTAGCGCGCCGCTCCTACAATGAGCAGTTCTTC
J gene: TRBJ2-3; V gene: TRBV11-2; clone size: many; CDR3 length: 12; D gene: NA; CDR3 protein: CASSLAGDTQYF; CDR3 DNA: TGTGCCAGCAGCTTAGCCGGGGATACGCAGTATTTT
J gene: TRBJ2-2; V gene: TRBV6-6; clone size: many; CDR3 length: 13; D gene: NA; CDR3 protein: CASTNRNTGELFF; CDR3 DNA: TGTGCCAGTACCAACAGGAATACCGGGGAGCTGTTTTTT
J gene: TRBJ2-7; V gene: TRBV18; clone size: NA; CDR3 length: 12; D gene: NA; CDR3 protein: CASSPNLYEQYF; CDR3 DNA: TGTGCCAGCTCTCCGAATCTATACGAGCAGTACTTC
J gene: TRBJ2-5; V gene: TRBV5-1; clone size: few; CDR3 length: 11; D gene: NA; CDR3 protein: CASRVTETQYF; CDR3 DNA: TGCGCCAGCAGAGTCACGGAGACCCAGTACTTC
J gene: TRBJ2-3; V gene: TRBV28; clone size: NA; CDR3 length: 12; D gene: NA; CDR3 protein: CAIDRSTDTQYF; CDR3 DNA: TGTGCCATCGACAGGAGCACAGATACGCAGTATTTT